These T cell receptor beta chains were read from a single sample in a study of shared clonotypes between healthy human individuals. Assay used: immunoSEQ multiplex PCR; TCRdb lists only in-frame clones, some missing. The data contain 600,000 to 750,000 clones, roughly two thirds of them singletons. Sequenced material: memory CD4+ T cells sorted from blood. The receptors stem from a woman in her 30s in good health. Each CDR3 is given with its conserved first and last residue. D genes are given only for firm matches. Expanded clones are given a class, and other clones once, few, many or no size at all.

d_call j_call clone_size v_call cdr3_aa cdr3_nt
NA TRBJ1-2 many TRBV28 CASSLSQEGSYTF TGTGCCAGCAGTTTATCACAGGAAGGGAGCTACACCTTC
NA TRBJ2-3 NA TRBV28 CASAGERHPGTDTQYF TGTGCCAGCGCAGGTGAGAGGCACCCTGGCACAGATACGCAGTATTTT
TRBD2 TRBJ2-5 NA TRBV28 CASRQGLAGVVIETQYF TGTGCCAGCAGGCAGGGACTAGCGGGAGTTGTTATAGAGACCCAGTACTTC
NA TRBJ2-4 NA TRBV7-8 CASSPSGRGAKNIQYF TGTGCCAGCAGCCCGTCGGGCAGGGGAGCCAAAAACATTCAGTACTTC
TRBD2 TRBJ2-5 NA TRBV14 CASSQPWLAGFQETQYF TGTGCCAGCAGCCAACCATGGCTAGCGGGTTTCCAAGAGACCCAATACTTC
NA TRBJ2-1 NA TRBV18 CASSGVDRTYNEQFF TGTGCCAGCTCGGGGGTGGACCGAACCTACAATGAGCAGTTCTTC
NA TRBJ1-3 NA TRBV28 CASSEDSGGNTIYF TGTGCCAGCAGTGAGGACAGTGGTGGAAACACCATATATTTT
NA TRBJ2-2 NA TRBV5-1 CASSVGTAITYGELFF TGCGCCAGCAGCGTAGGGACTGCCATTACTTACGGGGAGCTGTTTTTT
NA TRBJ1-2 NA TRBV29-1 CSVEGTAYGYTF TGCAGCGTTGAAGGGACAGCCTATGGCTACACCTTC
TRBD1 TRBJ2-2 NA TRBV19 CASSLGWTGGAGELFF TGTGCCAGTAGTCTCGGGTGGACAGGGGGTGCCGGGGAGCTGTTTTTT
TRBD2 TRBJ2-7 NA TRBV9 CASSVGGLATYEQYF TGTGCCAGCAGCGTAGGGGGACTAGCAACGTACGAGCAGTACTTC
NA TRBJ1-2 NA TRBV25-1 CASSSLGKGVGLYGYTF TGTGCCAGCAGTTCCCTAGGAAAAGGTGTAGGCCTCTATGGCTACACCTTC
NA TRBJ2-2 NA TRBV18 CASSPRLRAYPTQNTGELFF TGTGCCAGCTCACCAAGATTAAGGGCCTACCCCACTCAGAACACCGGGGAGCTGTTTTTT
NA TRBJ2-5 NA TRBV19 CASSNPGRETQYF TGTGCCAGTAGTAACCCGGGAAGGGAGACCCAGTACTTC
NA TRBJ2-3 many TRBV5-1 CASSFQRASPSDTQYF TGCGCCAGCAGCTTCCAGCGGGCGAGCCCCTCAGATACGCAGTATTTT
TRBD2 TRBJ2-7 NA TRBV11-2 CASSYGLADNSYEQYF TGTGCCAGCAGCTACGGACTAGCGGATAACTCCTACGAGCAGTACTTC
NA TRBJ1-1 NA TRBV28 CASRDRKNTEAFF TGTGCCAGCAGGGACAGAAAGAACACTGAAGCTTTCTTT
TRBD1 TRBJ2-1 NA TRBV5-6 CASSRDSQSSYNEQFF TGTGCCAGCAGCCGGGACAGTCAGAGCTCCTACAATGAGCAGTTCTTC
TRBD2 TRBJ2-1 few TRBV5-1 CASSIQTSGVNEQFF TGCGCCAGCAGCATCCAGACTAGCGGGGTCAATGAGCAGTTCTTC
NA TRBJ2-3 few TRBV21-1 CASSPGILGF TGTGCCAGCAGCCCTGGCATCCTCGGTTTT
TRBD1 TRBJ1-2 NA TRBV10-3 CAISEGDRGWGYTF TGTGCCATCAGTGAGGGGGACAGGGGTTGGGGCTACACCTTC
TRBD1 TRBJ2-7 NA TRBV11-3 CASSQGQIAYEQYF TGTGCCAGCAGCCAGGGACAGATCGCCTACGAGCAGTACTTC